This T cell receptor (beta chain) was found in a study of cytomegalovirus exposure and HLA in healthy donors. Points from the study as a whole: Exclusion applied to some V segments, including TRBV6-2 and TRBV6-3, as they were indistinguishable.

As concerns this clone: What it recognizes is unknown.

PCR was performed using 60 Vbeta and 13 Jbeta primers. Assay: immunoSEQ multiplex PCR; the TCRdb copy retains only in-frame clones and omits some. Among approximately 160,000 clones listed, roughly four fifths were seen once. The CDR3 loop spans 15 amino acids. From germline, CDR1 is SGHAT and CDR2 FQDESV (reference sequence). V lost 5 bases to trimming and J lost 6 bases; unmatched junction nucleotides: 11. The source of this sequence is a man aged 45-60 years in good health and CMV-seropositive. This chain connects TRBV11-1 to TRBJ2-7, with 9 bases that match TRBD1. Sequencing was performed on PBMCs. This CDR3 reads CASSRGTGIFGEQYF. The DNA for the CDR3 is TGTGCCAGCAGCCGAGGGACAGGGATTTTCGGCGAGCAGTACTTC.